A single sample is the source of the 7 T cell receptor beta chains below, sequenced in a study of blood T cell repertoires in COVID-19. The table came from immunoSEQ multiplex PCR; TCRdb's copy has only in-frame clones and leaves some out. The table includes about 290,000 clones, approximately 91% detected once. Sequenced: PBMCs or T cells enriched from blood (not recorded which). The source is a woman in her forties who had recovered from COVID-19.

This clone has just one count. The CDR3 sequence: CASSTQTGGNWEAFF. The CDR3 DNA is TGTGCCAGCAGTACCCAAACAGGGGGCAATTGGGAAGCTTTCTTT. The genes are TRBV6-5 and TRBJ1-1; 9 bases line up with TRBD1. The V and J ends lost 5 bases and 8 bases, in that order; junction bases with no gene match: 12. In germline, CDR1 is MNHEY, CDR2 SVGAGI. This CDR3 comprises 15 residues.

The chain couples TRBV7-2 to TRBJ2-7, with 9 bases aligning to TRBD2. V trimming: 5 bases; J trimming: 7 bases; junction bases outside the gene matches: 18. From germline, CDR1 is SGHTA and CDR2 FQGNSA. The CDR3 totals 17 residues. CDR3 DNA: TGTGCCAGCAGCCTACGCGCTAGCGGGACGGCCCGTTGGGAGCAGTACTTC. Its protein product is CASSLRASGTARWEQYF.

The chain combines TRBV18 with TRBJ2-1; D unclear. Germline V CDR1 and CDR2: KGHSH, LQKENI. Trimming took off 0 bases at V and 0 bases at J, with 9 bases between the two ends. This CDR3 contains 16 residues. Here the CDR3 DNA reads TGTGCCAGCTCACCACCGGCGGCTAGCTCCTACAATGAGCAGTTCTTC. As protein: CASSPPAASSYNEQFF. The complete variable domain, with remaining parts taken from reference TRBV18 and TRBJ2-1, reads NAGVMQNPRHLVRRRGQEARLRCSPMKGHSHVYWYRQLPEEGLKFMVYLQKENIIDESGMPKERFSAEFPKEGPSILRIQQVVRGDSAAYFCASSPPAASSYNEQFFGPGTRLTVL.

The rearrangement joins TRBV21-1 to TRBJ1-1. TRBV21-1 is deemed a pseudogene. The CDR3 length is 14 residues. The CDR3 DNA reads as TGTGCCAGCAGCAAAGGAGGATGGAACACTGAAGCTTTCTTT. The encoded protein is CASSKGGWNTEAFF.

The chain has TRBV27 and TRBJ2-4; TRBD1 matches at 7 bases. The CDR3 totals 18 residues. Germline CDR1 is MNHEY and CDR2 is SMNVEV (reference sequence). The V gene end was trimmed by 7 bases and the J gene end by 0 bases; junction bases not matched to a gene: 15. CDR3 sequence reads: CASTTYDRAREAKNIQYF. CDR3 sequence (DNA): TGTGCCAGCACCACGTATGACAGGGCCCGAGAAGCCAAAAACATTCAGTACTTC.

This chain links TRBV2 with TRBJ1-1; 9 bases map to TRBD1. Germline V gene lookup returns CDR1 SNHLY and CDR2 FYNNEI. V gave up 4 bases and J gave up 3 bases; unmatched junction bases: 6. This CDR3 is 15 amino acids long. The CDR3 reads CASSVTGGADTEAFF. The CDR3 DNA follows: TGTGCCAGCAGTGTCACAGGGGGCGCGGACACTGAAGCTTTCTTT. Using reference TRBV2 and TRBJ1-1 for the parts outside the CDR3, the full variable domain is EPEVTQTPSHQVTQMGQEVILRCVPISNHLYFYWYRQILGQKVEFLVSFYNNEISEKSEIFDDQFSVERPDGSNFTLKIRSTKLEDSAMYFCASSVTGGADTEAFFGQGTRLTVV.

The chain is built from TRBV19 and TRBJ2-7; 14 nucleotides match TRBD2. V shed 3 bases, J shed 2 bases, and the junction held 6 bases outside the gene matches. Germline V gene sequence: CDR1 LNHDA, CDR2 SQIVND (reference sequence). This CDR3 region has 17 residues. The DNA for the CDR3 is TGTGCCAGTAGTATTGGGACTAGCGGGAGTTACGCCTACGAGCAGTACTTC. This gives the protein CASSIGTSGSYAYEQYF.